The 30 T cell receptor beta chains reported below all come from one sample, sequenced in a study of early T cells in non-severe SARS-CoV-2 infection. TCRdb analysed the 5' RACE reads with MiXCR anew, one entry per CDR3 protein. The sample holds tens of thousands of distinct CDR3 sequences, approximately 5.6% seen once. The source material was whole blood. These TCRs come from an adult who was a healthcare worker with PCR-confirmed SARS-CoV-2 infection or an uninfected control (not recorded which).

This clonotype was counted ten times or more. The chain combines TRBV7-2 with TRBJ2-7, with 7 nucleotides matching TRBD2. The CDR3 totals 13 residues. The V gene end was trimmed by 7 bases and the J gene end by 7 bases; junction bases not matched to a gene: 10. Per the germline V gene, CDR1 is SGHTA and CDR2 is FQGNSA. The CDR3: CASKPSGNGEQYF. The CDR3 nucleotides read TGTGCCAGCAAACCGAGCGGGAATGGGGAGCAGTACTTC.

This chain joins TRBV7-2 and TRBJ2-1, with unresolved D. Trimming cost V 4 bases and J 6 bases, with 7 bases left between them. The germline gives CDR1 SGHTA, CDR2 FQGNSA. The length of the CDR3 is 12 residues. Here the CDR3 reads CASSSPGNEQFF. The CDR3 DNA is TGTGCCAGCAGCTCCCCGGGCAATGAGCAGTTCTTC.

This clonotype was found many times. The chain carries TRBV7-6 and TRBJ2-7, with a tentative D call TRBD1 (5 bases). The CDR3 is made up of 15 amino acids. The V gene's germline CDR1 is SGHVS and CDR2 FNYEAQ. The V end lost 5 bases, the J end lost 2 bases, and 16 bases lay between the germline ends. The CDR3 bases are TGTGCCAGCAGCCCAGGTTACGGACAAGCCTACGAGCAGTACTTC. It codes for CASSPGYGQAYEQYF.

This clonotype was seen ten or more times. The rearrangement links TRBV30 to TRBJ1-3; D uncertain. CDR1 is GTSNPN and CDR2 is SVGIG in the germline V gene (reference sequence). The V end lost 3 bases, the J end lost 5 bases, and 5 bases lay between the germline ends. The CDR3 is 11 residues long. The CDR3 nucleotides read TGTGCCTGGAGGGGAAGAAACACCATATATTTT. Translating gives CAWRGRNTIYF.

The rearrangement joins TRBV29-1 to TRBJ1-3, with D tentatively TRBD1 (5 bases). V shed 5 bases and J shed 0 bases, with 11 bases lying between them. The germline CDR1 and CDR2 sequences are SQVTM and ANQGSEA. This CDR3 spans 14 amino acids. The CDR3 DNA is TGCAGCGTTATCCTACAGGCCTCTGGAAACACCATATATTTT. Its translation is CSVILQASGNTIYF.

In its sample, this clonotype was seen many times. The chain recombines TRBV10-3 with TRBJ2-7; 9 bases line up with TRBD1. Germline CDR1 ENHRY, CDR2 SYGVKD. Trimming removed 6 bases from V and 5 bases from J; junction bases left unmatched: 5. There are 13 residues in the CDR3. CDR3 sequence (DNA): TGTGCCATCAGAGGGACAGGGCAACACGAGCAGTACTTC. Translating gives CAIRGTGQHEQYF.

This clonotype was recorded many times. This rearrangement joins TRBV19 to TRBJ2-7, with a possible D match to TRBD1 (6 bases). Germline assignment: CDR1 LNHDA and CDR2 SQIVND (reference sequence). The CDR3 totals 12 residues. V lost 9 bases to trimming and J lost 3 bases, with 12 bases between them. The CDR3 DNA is TGTGCCAGCCGGGACACAGACTACGAGCAGTACTTC. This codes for CASRDTDYEQYF.

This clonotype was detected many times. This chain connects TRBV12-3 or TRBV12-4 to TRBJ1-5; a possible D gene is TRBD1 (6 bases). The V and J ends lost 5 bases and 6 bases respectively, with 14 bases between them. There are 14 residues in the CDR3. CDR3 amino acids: CASSPGVWGQPQHF. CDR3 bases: TGTGCCAGCAGTCCAGGGGTATGGGGTCAGCCCCAGCATTTT.

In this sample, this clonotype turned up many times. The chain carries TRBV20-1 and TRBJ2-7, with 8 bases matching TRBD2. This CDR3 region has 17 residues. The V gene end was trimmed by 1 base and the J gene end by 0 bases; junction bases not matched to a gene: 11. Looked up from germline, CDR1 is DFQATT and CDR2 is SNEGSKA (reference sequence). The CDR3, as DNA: TGCAGTGCTAGAGCGCAGCGGGGGTTCCTAAGCTCCTACGAGCAGTACTTC. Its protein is CSARAQRGFLSSYEQYF.

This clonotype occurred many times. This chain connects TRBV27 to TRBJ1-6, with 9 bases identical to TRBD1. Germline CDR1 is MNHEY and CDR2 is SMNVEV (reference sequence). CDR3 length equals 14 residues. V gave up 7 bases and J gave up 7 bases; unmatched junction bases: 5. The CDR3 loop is CASNRDRDNSPLHF. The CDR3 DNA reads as TGTGCCAGCAACCGGGACAGGGACAATTCACCCCTCCACTTT.

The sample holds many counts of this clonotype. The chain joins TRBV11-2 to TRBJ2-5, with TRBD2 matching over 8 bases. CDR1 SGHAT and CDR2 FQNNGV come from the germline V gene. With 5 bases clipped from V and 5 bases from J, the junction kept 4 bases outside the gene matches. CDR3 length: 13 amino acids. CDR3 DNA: TGTGCCAGCAGCCGCGGGGGGCGGGAGACCCAGTACTTC. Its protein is CASSRGGRETQYF.

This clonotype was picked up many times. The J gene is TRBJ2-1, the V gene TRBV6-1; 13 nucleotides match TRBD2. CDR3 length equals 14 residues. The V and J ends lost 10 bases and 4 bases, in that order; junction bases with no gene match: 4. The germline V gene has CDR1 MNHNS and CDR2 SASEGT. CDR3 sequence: CAKRTSGGYNEQFF. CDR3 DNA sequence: TGTGCCAAACGGACTAGCGGGGGATACAATGAGCAGTTCTTC.

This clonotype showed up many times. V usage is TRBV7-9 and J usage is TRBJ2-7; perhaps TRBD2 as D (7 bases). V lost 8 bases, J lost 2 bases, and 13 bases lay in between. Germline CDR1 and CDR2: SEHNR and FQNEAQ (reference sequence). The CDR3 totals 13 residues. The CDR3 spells CASVGGLTYEQYF. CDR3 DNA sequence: TGTGCCAGCGTGGGGGGGCTGACCTACGAGCAGTACTTC.

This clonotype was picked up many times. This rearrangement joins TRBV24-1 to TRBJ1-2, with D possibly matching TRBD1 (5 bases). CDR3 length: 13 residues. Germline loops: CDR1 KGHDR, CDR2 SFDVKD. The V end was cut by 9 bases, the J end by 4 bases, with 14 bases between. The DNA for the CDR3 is TGTGCCACCTCCCCCGGGGCAGGCTATGGCTACACCTTC. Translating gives CATSPGAGYGYTF.

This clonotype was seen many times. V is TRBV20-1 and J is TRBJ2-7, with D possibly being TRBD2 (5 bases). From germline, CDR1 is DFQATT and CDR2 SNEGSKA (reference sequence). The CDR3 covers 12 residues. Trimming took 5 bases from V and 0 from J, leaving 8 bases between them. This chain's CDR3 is CSAGAASYEQYF. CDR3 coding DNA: TGCAGTGCTGGAGCGGCCTCCTACGAGCAGTACTTC.

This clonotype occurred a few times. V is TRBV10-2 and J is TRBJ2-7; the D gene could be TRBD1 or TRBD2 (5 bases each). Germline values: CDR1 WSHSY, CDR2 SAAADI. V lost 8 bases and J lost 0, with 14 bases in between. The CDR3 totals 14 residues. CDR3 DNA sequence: TGCGCCAGCGGGGACGGGTTAGGCTCCTACGAGCAGTACTTC. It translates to CASGDGLGSYEQYF.

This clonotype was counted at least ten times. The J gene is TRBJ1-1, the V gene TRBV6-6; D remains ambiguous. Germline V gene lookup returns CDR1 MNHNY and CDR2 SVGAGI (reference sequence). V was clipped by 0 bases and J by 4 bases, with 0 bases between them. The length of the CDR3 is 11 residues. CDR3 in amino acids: CASSYSTEAFF. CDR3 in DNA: TGTGCCAGCAGTTACTCCACTGAAGCTTTCTTT.

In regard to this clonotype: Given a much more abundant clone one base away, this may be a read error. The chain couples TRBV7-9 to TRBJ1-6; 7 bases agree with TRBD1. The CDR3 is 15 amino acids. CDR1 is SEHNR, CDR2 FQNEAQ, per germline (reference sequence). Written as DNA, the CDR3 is TGTGCCAGCAGCTCCCGAGGGACAGAGAATTCATCCCTCCACTTT. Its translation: CASSSRGTENSSLHF.

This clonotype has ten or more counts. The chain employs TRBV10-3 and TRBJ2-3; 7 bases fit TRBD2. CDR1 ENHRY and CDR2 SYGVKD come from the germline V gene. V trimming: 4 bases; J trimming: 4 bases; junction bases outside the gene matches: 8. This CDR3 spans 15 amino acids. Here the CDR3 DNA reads TGTGCCATCAGTGGGGGGGGAGGTGGCGCAGATACGCAGTATTTT. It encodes CAISGGGGGADTQYF.

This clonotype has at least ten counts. The CDR3 nucleotides read TGCAGCGTTGGGGAAAAAGAGACCCAGTACTTC. It translates to CSVGEKETQYF. The rearrangement uses TRBV29-1 and TRBJ2-5; D gene unclear. The V end was cut by 4 bases, the J end by 3 bases, with 6 bases between. This CDR3 comprises 11 residues. Germline assignment: CDR1 SQVTM and CDR2 ANQGSEA.

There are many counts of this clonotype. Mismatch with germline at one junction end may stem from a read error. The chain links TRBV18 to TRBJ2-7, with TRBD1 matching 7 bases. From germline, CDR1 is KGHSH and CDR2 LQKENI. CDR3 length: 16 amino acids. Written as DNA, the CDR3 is TGTGCCAGCTCTCCACCTTCCGGGACAGCGCCCTACGAGCAGTACTTC. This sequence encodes CASSPPSGTAPYEQYF.

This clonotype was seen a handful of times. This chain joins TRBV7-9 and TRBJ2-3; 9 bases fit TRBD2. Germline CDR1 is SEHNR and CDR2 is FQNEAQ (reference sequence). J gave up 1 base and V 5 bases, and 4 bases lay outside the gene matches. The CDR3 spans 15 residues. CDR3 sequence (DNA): TGTGCCAGCAGCGGATCTAGCGGGGGCACAGATACGCAGTATTTT. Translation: CASSGSSGGTDTQYF. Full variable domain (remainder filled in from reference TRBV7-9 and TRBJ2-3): DTGVSQNPRHKITKRGQNVTFRCDPISEHNRLYWYRQTLGQGPEFLTYFQNEAQLEKSRLLSDRFSAERPKGSFSTLEIQRTEQGDSAMYLCASSGSSGGTDTQYFGPGTRLTVL.

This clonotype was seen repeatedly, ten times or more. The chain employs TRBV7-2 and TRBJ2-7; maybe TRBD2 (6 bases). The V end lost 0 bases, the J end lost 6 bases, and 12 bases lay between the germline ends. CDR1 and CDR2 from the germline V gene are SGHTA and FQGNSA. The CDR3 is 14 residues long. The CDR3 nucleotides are TGTGCCAGCAGCTTAGCAGATACGCGGGGCGAGCAGTACTTC. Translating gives CASSLADTRGEQYF. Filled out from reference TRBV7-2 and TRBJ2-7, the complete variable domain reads GAGVSQSPSNKVTEKGKDVELRCDPISGHTALYWYRQSLGQGLEFLIYFQGNSAPDKSGLPSDRFSAERTGGSVSTLTIQRTQQEDSAVYLCASSLADTRGEQYFGPGTRLTVT.

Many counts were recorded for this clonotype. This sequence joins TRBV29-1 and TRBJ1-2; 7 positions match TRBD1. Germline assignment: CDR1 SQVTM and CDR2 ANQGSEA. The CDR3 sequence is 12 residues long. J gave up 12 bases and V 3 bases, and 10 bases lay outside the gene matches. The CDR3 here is CSVDGQELEDTF. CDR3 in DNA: TGCAGCGTTGACGGACAGGAACTAGAAGACACCTTC.

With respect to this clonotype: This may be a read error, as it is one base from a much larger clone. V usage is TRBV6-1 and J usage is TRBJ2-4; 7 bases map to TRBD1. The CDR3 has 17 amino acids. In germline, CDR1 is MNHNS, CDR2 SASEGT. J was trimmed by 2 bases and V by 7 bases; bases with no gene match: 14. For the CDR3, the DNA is TGTGCCAGCATTGTCGGCGTTACAGGGGTGCCCAAAAACATTCAGTACTTC. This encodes CASIVGVTGVPKNIQYF.

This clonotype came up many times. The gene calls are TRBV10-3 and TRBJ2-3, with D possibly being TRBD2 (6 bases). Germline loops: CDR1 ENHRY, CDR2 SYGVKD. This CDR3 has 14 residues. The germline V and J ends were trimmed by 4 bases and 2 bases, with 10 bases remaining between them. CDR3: CAISGPGVTDTQYF. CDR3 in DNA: TGTGCCATCAGTGGCCCGGGGGTCACAGATACGCAGTATTTT.

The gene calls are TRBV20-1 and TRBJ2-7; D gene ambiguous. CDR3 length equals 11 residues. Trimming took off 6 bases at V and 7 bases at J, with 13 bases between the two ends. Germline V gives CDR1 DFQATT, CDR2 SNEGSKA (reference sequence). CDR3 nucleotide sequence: TGCAGTGCCACCCTCCGCTGGGAGCAGTACTTC. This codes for CSATLRWEQYF.

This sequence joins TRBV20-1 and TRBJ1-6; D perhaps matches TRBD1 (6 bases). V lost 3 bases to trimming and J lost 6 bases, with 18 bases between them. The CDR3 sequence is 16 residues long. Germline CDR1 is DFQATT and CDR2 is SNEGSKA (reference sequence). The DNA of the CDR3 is TGCAGTGCTAGCCATGGAGGGCAGGGGAGTAATTCACCCCTCCACTTT. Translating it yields CSASHGGQGSNSPLHF.

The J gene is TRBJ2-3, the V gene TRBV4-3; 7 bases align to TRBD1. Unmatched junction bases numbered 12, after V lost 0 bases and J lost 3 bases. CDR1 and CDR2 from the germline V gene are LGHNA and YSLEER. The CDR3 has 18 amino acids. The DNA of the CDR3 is TGCGCCAGCAGCCAAGATCAGGGGCTGACAGGGAAGACAGATACGCAGTATTTT. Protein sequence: CASSQDQGLTGKTDTQYF.

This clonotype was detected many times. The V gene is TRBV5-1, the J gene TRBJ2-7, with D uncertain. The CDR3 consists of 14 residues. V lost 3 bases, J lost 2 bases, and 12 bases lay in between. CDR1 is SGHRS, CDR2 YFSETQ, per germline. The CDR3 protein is CASSWVDKAYEQYF. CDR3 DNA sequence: TGCGCCAGCAGCTGGGTTGACAAGGCCTACGAGCAGTACTTC.